These 11 T cell receptor beta chains originate from one sample sequenced in a study of cytotoxic CD8 clonotypes in ibrutinib-treated CLL. Sequenced by immunoSEQ multiplex PCR; TCRdb stores in-frame clones only, minus some. The sample lists 250,000 to 350,000 clones, 60% to 80% seen once, with 5.6% in the top ten. The source was PBMCs, collected at disease progression, from a patient treated with ibrutinib. Every receptor here comes from a human donor with chronic lymphocytic leukemia.

This chain connects TRBV7-9 to TRBJ2-7; D is perhaps TRBD1 (6 bases). Germline CDR1 and CDR2: SEHNR and FQNEAQ (reference sequence). V lost 1 base and J 4 bases, leaving 11 bases between the germline ends. This CDR3 is built from 14 residues. The CDR3 region has the DNA TGTGCCAGCAGCTTAGGGACAGTTAAATACGAGCAGTACTTC. It codes for CASSLGTVKYEQYF.

The chain uses TRBV5-1 and TRBJ1-1; D gene unclear. The CDR3 spans 13 residues. Trimming shortened V by 3 bases and J by 4 bases, and 10 bases separated the two germline ends. Germline CDR1 SGHRS, CDR2 YFSETQ. CDR3 in amino acids: CASSSPLSTEAFF. The CDR3 coding sequence is TGCGCCAGCAGCTCACCCCTTAGCACTGAAGCTTTCTTT. The variable domain in full, with the rest retrieved from reference TRBV5-1 and TRBJ1-1, is KAGVTQTPRYLIKTRGQQVTLSCSPISGHRSVSWYQQTPGQGLQFLFEYFSETQRNKGNFPGRFSGRQFSNSRSEMNVSTLELGDSALYLCASSSPLSTEAFFGQGTRLTVV.

This chain joins TRBV18 and TRBJ1-3, with D possibly being TRBD1 (6 bases). The length of the CDR3 is 15 residues. Trimming removed 3 bases at V and 0 bases at J, with 9 bases between. CDR1 KGHSH and CDR2 LQKENI come from the germline V gene. Written as DNA, the CDR3 is TGTGCCAGCTCACCTCGGACAGTCTCTGGAAACACCATATATTTT. Protein product: CASSPRTVSGNTIYF.

With respect to this clone: One end of the junction is discordant with germline, which a read error may explain. The chain has TRBV25-1 and TRBJ1-2; TRBD1 is a possible D gene (5 bases). The CDR3 has 14 residues. Per germline, CDR1 MGHDK and CDR2 SYGVNS. The CDR3 DNA reads TGTGCCAGCAGTGTGGCAGGTGGGGACTATGACTACACCTTC. As protein: CASSVAGGDYDYTF.

The rearrangement links TRBV15 to TRBJ2-7; 9 bases line up with TRBD2. The CDR3 spans 15 residues. Trimming removed 0 bases from V and 5 bases from J; junction bases left unmatched: 5. Germline V gives CDR1 LNHNV, CDR2 YYDKDF (reference sequence). As DNA, the CDR3 is TGTGCCACCAGCAGAGATCTAGCGGGGTGGGACGAGCAGTACTTC. This encodes CATSRDLAGWDEQYF.

The rearrangement joins TRBV29-1 to TRBJ2-3; TRBD2 aligns across 8 bases. The CDR3 sequence is 13 residues long. With V trimmed by 3 bases and J by 5 bases, 4 bases remained unmatched. From germline, CDR1 is SQVTM and CDR2 ANQGSEA. CDR3 sequence reads: CSVDALAGDTQYF. Here the CDR3 DNA reads TGCAGCGTTGACGCGCTAGCGGGAGATACGCAGTATTTT.

The chain couples TRBV27 to TRBJ2-3, with 8 bases fitting TRBD2. Germline V gene lookup returns CDR1 MNHEY and CDR2 SMNVEV (reference sequence). This CDR3 is 17 amino acids long. The V gene end was trimmed by 5 bases and the J gene end by 7 bases; junction bases not matched to a gene: 17. Here the CDR3 reads CASSNRPTGGIWYTQYF. CDR3 coding DNA: TGTGCCAGCAGTAACCGCCCTACGGGGGGGATTTGGTATACGCAGTATTTT.

The chain has TRBV11-2 and TRBJ2-1; D possibly corresponds to TRBD2 (6 bases). V lost 5 bases, J lost 4 bases, and 9 bases lay in between. Germline values: CDR1 SGHAT, CDR2 FQNNGV. The CDR3 length is 13 residues. The CDR3 bases are TGTGCCAGCAGCCTAGGGACTTACAATGAGCAGTTCTTC. This translates into CASSLGTYNEQFF.

CDR3 bases: TGTGCCAGCAGCTTAGAACCGGGACAGGAAAACTATGGCTACACCTTC. It yields the protein CASSLEPGQENYGYTF. V gene TRBV7-2 combines with J gene TRBJ1-2; 8 nucleotides line up with TRBD1. The trim removed 1 base at V and 2 bases at J, leaving 6 bases unmatched. From germline, CDR1 is SGHTA and CDR2 FQGNSA. The CDR3 length is 16 residues.

This chain uses TRBV27 with TRBJ2-3; D gene uncertain. The V gene lost 8 bases and the J gene lost 3 bases, with 12 bases spanning the gap. This CDR3 has 13 residues. Germline CDR1 and CDR2: MNHEY and SMNVEV (reference sequence). The CDR3 is CASALAQTDTQYF. The CDR3 nucleotides are TGTGCCAGCGCACTCGCGCAAACAGATACGCAGTATTTT.

J is TRBJ2-3 and V is TRBV5-1; 11 bases fit TRBD2. Germline V gives CDR1 SGHRS, CDR2 YFSETQ. Trimming took 4 bases from V and 7 from J; bases not matched to a gene: 8. The CDR3 loop spans 15 amino acids. The DNA of the CDR3 is TGCGCCAGCAGCCCGATAGCGGGAGGGAGCTATACGCAGTATTTT. Translating gives CASSPIAGGSYTQYF.